This T cell receptor (beta chain) was captured in a study of T cells in Graves' hyperthyroidism and ophthalmopathy. The study, taken as a whole, reports: In the blood, most expanded thyroid clonotypes above 0.001 appeared as well.

Investigators excluded patients with uncontrolled infection, other autoimmune disease, pregnancy or lactation. TCR beta CDR3 regions were amplified from RNA. HTBI primers were employed in a first-round RT-PCR of the TCR CDR3. A single record per CDR3 protein comes from TCRdb applying MiXCR to the multiplex PCR reads. Counted here are 480,000 or so distinct CDR3 sequences, 40% to 55% occurring once; the ten biggest clones make up approximately 44%. With respect to this clonotype: Its target is unknown.

The clonotype originates from an adult woman with Graves' disease, either hyperthyroidism or ophthalmopathy (not recorded which). The sequenced sample was peripheral blood or thyroid tissue (not recorded which).

CDR3 sequence reads: CASSVRSGGDYGYTF. The CDR3 DNA reads as TGTGCCAGCAGCGTACGTTCAGGGGGCGACTATGGCTACACCTTC. The rearrangement uses TRBV7-9 and TRBJ1-2, with 8 bases fitting TRBD1. Unmatched junction bases numbered 8, after V lost 5 bases and J lost 3 bases. Per the germline V gene, CDR1 is SEHNR and CDR2 is FQNEAQ (reference sequence). The CDR3 loop spans 15 amino acids.